The sample holds one count of the clone carrying this TCR beta chain. The germline gives CDR1 MNHEY, CDR2 SMNVEV (reference sequence). With V trimmed by 6 bases and J by 5 bases, 1 base remained unmatched. The CDR3 covers 12 residues. This entry belongs to a study of blood T cell repertoires in COVID-19. Study-wide context: T cells, B-cell-depleted T cells, or PBMCs supplied cDNA or gDNA.

Resolution of symptoms, clearance, or two negative PCRs was present in recovered Cohort 3 donors. Authors' data handling: Amplification of reference gene primers was used by the study to estimate nucleated cell counts. TCRdb's table, derived via immunoSEQ multiplex PCR, lists solely in-frame clones and lacks some. V and J calls and clone size are copied from that table; D and trimming were computed from the DNA. The sample consists of under 450,000 clones, roughly four fifths of them appearing once. This clonotype originated in a woman aged 45-65 years who had recovered from COVID-19. This chain connects TRBV27 to TRBJ1-2, with 9 bases identical to TRBD1. The specimen sequenced was PBMCs or T cells enriched from blood (not recorded which). CDR3 DNA sequence: TGTGCCAGCAGAGGACAGGGGTATGGCTACACCTTC. This encodes CASRGQGYGYTF.